What follows are 5 T cell receptor beta chains derived from one specimen sequenced in a study of blood T cells in healthy people across ages. A second PCR of 7 to 11 cycles used a sample-barcoded 5' primer and a J-beta primer mix. TCRdb itself ran the 5' RACE reads through MiXCR, one entry per CDR3 protein. The sample consists of about 800,000 distinct CDR3 sequences, roughly 60% of them appearing once. Sequencing was performed on blood. The receptors were sampled from a man aged 25-45 years in good health.

In the case of this clonotype: A read error may produce the germline difference seen at one junction end. This chain connects TRBV6-2 or TRBV6-3 to TRBJ2-1, with D perhaps TRBD2 (6 bases). The CDR3 has 18 amino acids. Per the germline V gene, CDR1 is MNHEY and CDR2 is SVGEGT. In nucleotides, the CDR3 is TGTGCCAGCAGTTACGATTTCGGTATTCAGGTTGGGAGGAATGGGCAGTTCTTC. Translation gives CASSYDFGIQVGRNGQFF.

The chain recombines TRBV10-3 with TRBJ2-1; D is possibly TRBD1 or TRBD2 (5 bases each). The germline V gene has CDR1 ENHRY and CDR2 SYGVKD. Trimming pared 3 bases from V and 0 bases from J, leaving 15 bases between. The CDR3 runs to 17 residues. The CDR3, as DNA: TGTGCCATCAGTGATCTCGCGACGGGGCTCTCCTACAATGAGCAGTTCTTC. Protein product: CAISDLATGLSYNEQFF.

The chain has TRBV20-1 and TRBJ1-6; 8 bases are shared with TRBD1. Germline values: CDR1 DFQATT, CDR2 SNEGSKA (reference sequence). Unmatched junction bases numbered 1, after V lost 1 base and J lost 8 bases. This CDR3 spans 13 amino acids. CDR3 protein: CSARVQGDSPLHF. The CDR3 coding sequence is TGCAGTGCTAGAGTACAGGGGGATTCACCCCTCCACTTT.

The chain couples TRBV11-2 to TRBJ2-4; the D gene is possibly TRBD1 (6 bases). Trimming removed 0 bases from V and 9 bases from J, with 9 bases in between. The CDR3 totals 13 residues. Germline lookup yields CDR1 SGHAT and CDR2 FQNNGV. The CDR3, as DNA: TGTGCCAGCAGCTTAGATCAGGGGAGCATTCAGTACTTC. As protein: CASSLDQGSIQYF.

The V and J genes are TRBV27 and TRBJ2-5; D is uncertain. The J call could be wrong; TRBJ2-7 is a better fit for the DNA end. CDR1 MNHEY and CDR2 SMNVEV come from the germline V gene (reference sequence). CDR3 length: 13 amino acids. CDR3 bases: TGTGCCAGCAGTCGTCATTCACAAAGCGAGCAGTACTTC. It translates to CASSRHSQSEQYF.